This TCR beta chain came from a study of T cells after yellow fever vaccination. As for the study in general: The SMART-Seq v4 Ultra Low Input method served to prepare the low-cell-number fractions.

This clonotype appeared a few times. CDR1 and CDR2 from the germline V gene are DFQATT and SNEGSKA (reference sequence). V gave up 1 base and J gave up 0 bases, with 1 base separating them. The CDR3 contains 12 residues. TCRdb reprocessed the 5' RACE reads with MiXCR, giving one entry per CDR3 protein. The repertoire holds about 30,000 distinct CDR3 sequences, with about 6% as singletons. This specimen was PBMCs, either bulk or a sorted T-cell subset (CD4+, CD8+, memory, or dextramer-sorted; not recorded which), taken on the day of the yellow fever booster vaccination. This rearrangement joins TRBV20-1 to TRBJ1-5; no definite D call. The TCR sequence derives from a man aged 30 to 45 who received the YFV17D yellow fever vaccine. The CDR3 reads CSARVSNQPQHF. In nucleotides, the CDR3 is TGCAGTGCTAGAGTTAGCAATCAGCCCCAGCATTTT.